The 9 T cell receptor beta chains listed next were all sequenced from one sample in a study of cytomegalovirus exposure and HLA in healthy donors. The PCR contained 60 Vbeta and 13 Jbeta primers. The table came from immunoSEQ multiplex PCR; TCRdb's copy has only in-frame clones and leaves some out. The sample includes about 190,000 clones, about 80% of them seen just once. Material for sequencing was PBMCs. The receptors were gathered from a boy aged 10-17 years in good health and CMV-seronegative.

V is TRBV7-2 and J is TRBJ1-1; tentative D call: TRBD1 (5 bases). The CDR3 covers 13 residues. V lost 3 bases and J lost 3, with 8 bases in between. Germline CDR1 is SGHTA and CDR2 is FQGNSA. CDR3 sequence (DNA): TGTGCCAGCAGCTTTACGACAGACACTGAAGCTTTCTTT. Residues: CASSFTTDTEAFF.

This chain joins TRBV5-1 and TRBJ2-1; D is ambiguous. In germline, CDR1 is SGHRS, CDR2 YFSETQ. This CDR3 comprises 13 residues. V lost 5 bases and J 9 bases, leaving 15 bases between the germline ends. As DNA, the CDR3 is TGCGCCAGCAGTTTTGATAGTGAACTTGAGCAGTTCTTC. Its translation: CASSFDSELEQFF.

The gene calls are TRBV9 and TRBJ1-4, with TRBD1 matching 8 bases. This CDR3 is built from 16 residues. Germline CDR1 is SGDLS and CDR2 is YYNGEE. V was clipped by 3 bases and J by 3 bases; unmatched bases: 7. The CDR3: CASSGQGALPNEKLFF. CDR3 nucleotide sequence: TGTGCCAGCAGCGGTCAGGGGGCGCTTCCTAATGAAAAACTGTTTTTT.

The chain links TRBV5-4 to TRBJ2-2; 8 bases match TRBD2. This CDR3 is built from 15 residues. The V gene end was trimmed by 1 base and the J gene end by 1 base; junction bases not matched to a gene: 0. The germline V gene encodes CDR1 SGHNT and CDR2 YYREEE (reference sequence). The CDR3 coding sequence is TGTGCCAGCAGCTTGCTAGCGGGGAACACCGGGGAGCTGTTTTTT. Translated, it gives CASSLLAGNTGELFF.

The sample holds one count of this clone. The chain couples TRBV27 to TRBJ2-1; D might be TRBD1 (6 bases). Germline CDR1 reads MNHEY; CDR2 reads SMNVEV (reference sequence). V was cut by 5 bases and J by 6 bases, with 17 bases left in between. The CDR3 spans 15 residues. In DNA form, the CDR3 reads TGTGCCAGCAGTCCGACAGGAGCTACGGGCAATGAGCAGTTCTTC. Protein: CASSPTGATGNEQFF.

The chain employs TRBV5-1 and TRBJ2-3; the match to TRBD2 covers 7 bases. Germline V gene data show CDR1 as SGHRS and CDR2 as YFSETQ. V lost 0 bases to trimming and J lost 0 bases; unmatched junction nucleotides: 1. This CDR3 comprises 15 residues. CDR3 bases: TGCGCCAGCAGCTTGGCGGGACTAAGCACAGATACGCAGTATTTT. Translating it yields CASSLAGLSTDTQYF.

V is TRBV27 and J is TRBJ1-5, with unresolved D. Germline V lookup: CDR1 MNHEY, CDR2 SMNVEV (reference sequence). Between the trimmed V and J ends, which lost 5 bases and 6 bases, there was a span of 26 bases. CDR3 length: 18 residues. CDR3 sequence: CASSLNTGSVLSGQPQHF. CDR3 sequence (DNA): TGTGCCAGCAGTCTCAATACGGGGTCTGTTCTTAGTGGTCAGCCCCAGCATTTT.

V and J are TRBV5-1 and TRBJ1-1; maybe TRBD1 (5 bases). The germline V gene encodes CDR1 SGHRS and CDR2 YFSETQ. Trimming removed 1 base at V and 3 bases at J, with 10 bases between. CDR3 length equals 14 residues. The chain's CDR3 is CASSLTGGDTEAFF. The CDR3 coding sequence is TGCGCCAGCAGCTTGACAGGAGGGGACACTGAAGCTTTCTTT.

The chain uses TRBV4-2 and TRBJ1-5; D gene ambiguous. CDR1 and CDR2 from the germline V gene are LGHNA and YNFKEQ. This CDR3 contains 16 residues. Trimming removed 5 bases from V and 7 bases from J, with 21 bases in between. This CDR3 is CASSFSLDRAGQPQHF. CDR3 nucleotides: TGTGCCAGCAGCTTCTCTCTAGACCGCGCCGGACAGCCCCAGCATTTT.